These 5 T cell receptor beta chains originate from one sample sequenced in a study of T cells in Graves' hyperthyroidism and ophthalmopathy. TCR beta CDR3 regions were amplified from RNA transcripts. The HTBI primer set was used in a first-round RT-PCR of the TCR CDR3. TCRdb re-analysed the multiplex PCR reads in MiXCR, keeping a single row per CDR3 protein. This sample carries about 300,000 distinct CDR3 sequences, roughly 20% of them seen once, and the ten largest clones take under 40%. Sequenced input: blood. These receptors were collected from a man aged 50 to 60 with Graves' ophthalmopathy.

This clonotype turned up a few times. The gene calls are TRBV18 and TRBJ2-7; tentatively, D is TRBD1 (6 bases). The germline gives CDR1 KGHSH, CDR2 LQKENI. CDR3 length: 16 amino acids. V shed 1 base and J shed 4 bases, with 17 bases lying between them. As DNA, the CDR3 is TGTGCCAGCTCACCACTACGGACAGCCCTAGGATACGAGCAGTACTTC. This sequence encodes CASSPLRTALGYEQYF. The full variable domain, in which reference TRBV18 and TRBJ2-7 provide the parts outside the CDR3, is NAGVMQNPRHLVRRRGQEARLRCSPMKGHSHVYWYRQLPEEGLKFMVYLQKENIIDESGMPKERFSAEFPKEGPSILRIQQVVRGDSAAYFCASSPLRTALGYEQYFGPGTRLTVT.

A remark on this clonotype: A read error is likely, as this CDR3 ends without the conserved phenylalanine or tryptophan. The genes are TRBV6-1 and TRBJ1-5; D uncertain. The V and J ends lost 0 bases and 7 bases respectively, with 7 bases between them. The CDR3 loop spans 13 amino acids. Germline assignment: CDR1 MNHNS and CDR2 SASEGT. The CDR3 reads CASSEAGGQPQHL. The CDR3 DNA sequence: TGTGCCAGCAGTGAAGCGGGCGGCCAGCCCCAGCATCTT.

This clonotype has ten or more counts. This rearrangement joins TRBV20-1 to TRBJ2-7; TRBD1 matches at 10 bases. Germline CDR1 is DFQATT and CDR2 is SNEGSKA (reference sequence). V lost 8 bases and J lost 5; bases outside the gene matches: 12. The CDR3 has 14 residues. The CDR3 DNA reads as TGCAGTCCTTCCCCCGGACAGGGGGTCCACGAGCAGTACTTC. It translates to CSPSPGQGVHEQYF.

The sample holds a few counts of this clonotype. The gene calls are TRBV5-1 and TRBJ2-7; TRBD1 is a possible D gene (6 bases). With 4 bases removed from V and 5 bases from J, the gap between germline ends came to 13 bases. This CDR3 has 13 residues. The germline V gene encodes CDR1 SGHRS and CDR2 YFSETQ. The CDR3 reads CASSGGHRDEQYF. CDR3 DNA: TGCGCCAGCAGCGGAGGACACAGGGACGAGCAGTACTTC.

V is TRBV15 and J is TRBJ1-3, with D tentatively TRBD1 (6 bases). CDR1 and CDR2 (germline): LNHNV, YYDKDF (reference sequence). The CDR3 has 16 residues. Trimming took 1 base from V and 0 from J, leaving 10 bases between them. The CDR3 here is CATSRAGQSSGNTIYF. The DNA of the CDR3 is TGTGCCACCAGCAGAGCCGGACAGAGCTCTGGAAACACCATATATTTT.